One sample yielded the 28 T cell receptor beta chains listed below, sequenced in a study of cytomegalovirus exposure and HLA in healthy donors. Primers: 60 Vbeta forward and 13 Jbeta reverse. The method was immunoSEQ multiplex PCR; TCRdb's version includes in-frame clones alone and lacks a portion of them. The sample has 150,000 to 200,000 clones, around 75% seen once. The sample comprised PBMCs. The source is a woman aged 30 to 39 in good health and CMV-seronegative.

The chain has TRBV10-3 and TRBJ1-4, with D tentatively TRBD1 (6 bases). Deletions cut 0 bases from V and 10 bases from J, with 18 bases between. This CDR3 has 16 residues. In germline, CDR1 is ENHRY, CDR2 SYGVKD. CDR3 residues: CAISESFQGHTVKLFF. The DNA of the CDR3 is TGTGCCATCAGTGAGTCGTTTCAGGGACATACGGTAAAACTGTTTTTT.

In its sample, this clone was seen once. This chain connects TRBV18 to TRBJ1-2; the match to TRBD1 covers 7 bases. The germline V gene has CDR1 KGHSH and CDR2 LQKENI. The ends lost 3 bases at V and 4 bases at J; junction bases unmatched: 11. This CDR3 region has 16 residues. The CDR3 DNA reads TGTGCCAGCTCACCGGTAGAAGGGGGCCGGGGCTATGGCTACACCTTC. It yields the protein CASSPVEGGRGYGYTF.

The chain recombines TRBV4-2 with TRBJ1-4; a possible D gene is TRBD1 (6 bases). Germline V gene data show CDR1 as LGHNA and CDR2 as YNFKEQ. The CDR3 is made up of 14 amino acids. Trimming cost V 4 bases and J 0 bases, with 6 bases left between them. CDR3 sequence: CASSRTATNEKLFF. In DNA, the CDR3 is TGTGCCAGCAGCCGGACAGCAACTAATGAAAAACTGTTTTTT.

CDR3 region: CASSLAGGELFF. DNA for the CDR3: TGCGCCAGCAGCTTGGCCGGGGGGGAGCTGTTTTTT. This chain connects TRBV5-1 to TRBJ2-2; D is undetermined. Germline V gives CDR1 SGHRS, CDR2 YFSETQ. V lost 0 bases, J lost 8 bases, and 5 bases lay in between. The CDR3 consists of 12 residues. Full variable domain (remainder filled in from reference TRBV5-1 and TRBJ2-2): KAGVTQTPRYLIKTRGQQVTLSCSPISGHRSVSWYQQTPGQGLQFLFEYFSETQRNKGNFPGRFSGRQFSNSRSEMNVSTLELGDSALYLCASSLAGGELFFGEGSRLTVL.

This chain uses TRBV6-4 with TRBJ2-3; D unclear. This CDR3 spans 16 amino acids. V lost 0 bases to trimming and J lost 0 bases, with 10 bases between them. Germline CDR1 MRHNA, CDR2 SNTAGT. In DNA form, the CDR3 reads TGTGCCAGCAGTGACTCAATGGCGGCTAGCACAGATACGCAGTATTTT. This gives the protein CASSDSMAASTDTQYF.

The rearrangement links TRBV9 to TRBJ2-3; TRBD2 matches 9 bases. Germline V CDR1 and CDR2: SGDLS, YYNGEE. V shed 3 bases and J 6 bases; nucleotides not matched to a gene: 14. The CDR3 loop spans 17 amino acids. The chain's CDR3 is CASSANAPGLALDTQYF. CDR3 in DNA: TGTGCCAGCAGCGCCAATGCCCCGGGACTAGCTCTTGATACGCAGTATTTT.

This chain connects TRBV5-1 to TRBJ1-3; 7 bases are a match to TRBD1. J gave up 4 bases and V 0 bases, and 4 bases lay outside the gene matches. CDR1 and CDR2 from the germline V gene are SGHRS and YFSETQ. The CDR3 consists of 15 residues. The CDR3 is CASSLANRGGNTIYF. CDR3 DNA sequence: TGCGCCAGCAGCTTGGCCAACAGGGGAGGAAACACCATATATTTT.

The chain recombines TRBV11-2 with TRBJ2-7; 9 bases map to TRBD1. Germline V gene lookup returns CDR1 SGHAT and CDR2 FQNNGV. V trimming: 6 bases; J trimming: 5 bases; junction bases outside the gene matches: 11. There are 15 residues in the CDR3. CDR3 loop: CASRKLGTGLHEQYF. Written as DNA, the CDR3 is TGTGCCAGCAGGAAACTCGGGACAGGGCTCCACGAGCAGTACTTC.

V gene TRBV9 combines with J gene TRBJ2-2, with D perhaps matching TRBD2 (6 bases). V was shortened by 0 bases and J by 3 bases, with 15 bases between the two germline ends. The germline CDR1 and CDR2 sequences are SGDLS and YYNGEE. This CDR3 region has 17 residues. CDR3 DNA: TGTGCCAGCAGCGTAGATATGGGGGGATTCTACACCGGGGAGCTGTTTTTT. Translating gives CASSVDMGGFYTGELFF.

The CDR3 nucleotides read TGTGCCACCGAGGGCTCCTATAATTCACCCCTCCACTTT. This sequence encodes CATEGSYNSPLHF. The chain carries TRBV6-4 and TRBJ1-6; unclear D gene. Germline lookup yields CDR1 MRHNA and CDR2 SNTAGT. This CDR3 contains 13 residues. The V end was cut by 10 bases, the J end by 0 bases, with 7 bases between.

The chain uses TRBV4-1 and TRBJ1-2, with D tentatively TRBD1 (5 bases). CDR3 length equals 20 residues. Trimming removed 2 bases at V and 0 bases at J, with 25 bases between. The germline V gene encodes CDR1 MGHRA and CDR2 YSYEKL. The CDR3 protein is CASSQTGVAGTLKANYGYTF. The CDR3 DNA follows: TGCGCCAGCAGCCAAACGGGGGTGGCAGGGACCCTCAAAGCTAACTATGGCTACACCTTC.

The chain recombines TRBV5-8 with TRBJ2-1; TRBD2 aligns across 7 bases. Per the germline V gene, CDR1 is SGHTS and CDR2 is YDEGEE. Trimming took 0 bases from V and 8 from J; bases not matched to a gene: 5. This CDR3 contains 14 residues. The CDR3: CASSLGLAVDEQFF. The DNA for the CDR3 is TGTGCCAGCAGCTTGGGACTAGCAGTCGATGAGCAGTTCTTC. Complete variable domain (other parts from reference TRBV5-8 and TRBJ2-1): EAGVTQSPTHLIKTRGQQATLRCSPISGHTSVYWYQQALGLGLQFLLWYDEGEERNRGNFPPRFSGRQFPNYSSELNVNALELEDSALYLCASSLGLAVDEQFFGPGTRLTVL.

The rearrangement uses TRBV5-1 and TRBJ1-5; D is uncertain. The V gene's germline CDR1 is SGHRS and CDR2 YFSETQ. There are 13 residues in the CDR3. The V end was cut by 4 bases, the J end by 9 bases, with 14 bases between. CDR3 in DNA: TGCGCCAGCAGCATCACGGTTGATGGGCCCCAGCATTTT. Translating it yields CASSITVDGPQHF. Drawing the rest from reference TRBV5-1 and TRBJ1-5, the complete variable domain is KAGVTQTPRYLIKTRGQQVTLSCSPISGHRSVSWYQQTPGQGLQFLFEYFSETQRNKGNFPGRFSGRQFSNSRSEMNVSTLELGDSALYLCASSITVDGPQHFGDGTRLSIL.

CDR3 region: CASRPRSGNQPQHF. DNA of the CDR3: TGTGCCAGCAGGCCACGAAGCGGCAATCAGCCCCAGCATTTT. This chain connects TRBV6-5 to TRBJ1-5; the D is unclear. CDR1 is MNHEY, CDR2 SVGAGI, per germline. Trimming shortened V by 6 bases and J by 2 bases, and 11 bases separated the two germline ends. The CDR3 totals 14 residues.

This clone appeared a few times. The V and J genes are TRBV18 and TRBJ1-3; D ambiguous. The V and J ends lost 2 bases and 2 bases respectively, with 19 bases between them. CDR1 and CDR2 (germline): KGHSH, LQKENI. CDR3 length: 18 amino acids. CDR3 coding DNA: TGTGCCAGCTCACCAGAAGGAGGTTTTGGATTGACTGGAAACACCATATATTTT. Protein product: CASSPEGGFGLTGNTIYF.

The V and J genes are TRBV27 and TRBJ2-1; TRBD1 is a possible D gene (6 bases). This CDR3 has 14 residues. The germline V gene has CDR1 MNHEY and CDR2 SMNVEV (reference sequence). V was cut by 6 bases and J by 2 bases, with 11 bases left in between. DNA for the CDR3: TGTGCCAGCAGCCTACAGGGAACCTACAATGAGCAGTTCTTC. Amino acid sequence: CASSLQGTYNEQFF.

This chain links TRBV25-1 with TRBJ1-1; 7 bases are shared with TRBD1. The CDR3 is 14 amino acids. With 4 bases clipped from V and 10 bases from J, the junction kept 12 bases outside the gene matches. CDR1 is MGHDK and CDR2 is SYGVNS in the germline V gene. The chain's CDR3 is CASSVQRDRGGAFF. Here the CDR3 DNA reads TGTGCCAGCAGTGTCCAGAGGGACAGAGGAGGAGCTTTCTTT.

V usage is TRBV29-1 and J usage is TRBJ1-2; 10 bases agree with TRBD1. V was clipped by 1 base and J by 6 bases; unmatched bases: 2. CDR1 and CDR2 (germline): SQVTM, ANQGSEA. This CDR3 region has 13 residues. The CDR3 sequence: CSVEVGQGNGYTF. CDR3 sequence (DNA): TGCAGCGTTGAAGTGGGACAGGGGAATGGCTACACCTTC.

The chain uses TRBV10-2 and TRBJ2-1; TRBD2 aligns across 10 bases. V shed 7 bases and J 7 bases; nucleotides not matched to a gene: 10. Germline loops: CDR1 WSHSY, CDR2 SAAADI. This CDR3 is 15 amino acids long. This CDR3 reads CASKSRAGGRNEQFF. The CDR3 bases are TGCGCCAGCAAGTCCCGAGCGGGAGGGAGGAATGAGCAGTTCTTC.

This chain joins TRBV7-2 and TRBJ2-3; D gene uncertain. Germline CDR1 and CDR2: SGHTA and FQGNSA. The V and J ends lost 2 bases and 2 bases respectively, with 8 bases between them. The CDR3 is made up of 14 amino acids. CDR3 protein: CASSLTVHTDTQYF. In DNA form, the CDR3 reads TGTGCCAGCAGCTTAACTGTTCACACAGATACGCAGTATTTT.

This clone was observed a handful of times. The rearrangement links TRBV11-2 to TRBJ2-3; D is undetermined. The CDR3 is made up of 13 amino acids. Trimming took 5 bases from V and 6 from J, leaving 12 bases between them. Germline V gene lookup returns CDR1 SGHAT and CDR2 FQNNGV. CDR3 sequence: CASSLESLDTQYF. In DNA, the CDR3 is TGTGCCAGCAGCCTGGAGAGTTTGGATACGCAGTATTTT.

CDR3 sequence (DNA): TGTGCCAGCTCACCACCGGGCAGGCCCACTAATGAAAAACTGTTTTTT. It codes for CASSPPGRPTNEKLFF. The chain combines TRBV18 with TRBJ1-4; D gene uncertain. Germline CDR1 and CDR2: KGHSH and LQKENI. V shed 0 bases and J shed 2 bases, with 10 bases lying between them. The length of the CDR3 is 16 residues.

This chain uses TRBV19 with TRBJ2-7, with D hard to call. The germline gives CDR1 LNHDA, CDR2 SQIVND (reference sequence). The V end lost 3 bases, the J end lost 0 bases, and 9 bases lay between the germline ends. The length of the CDR3 is 14 residues. The CDR3 reads CASSMGRNSYEQYF. The CDR3, as DNA: TGTGCCAGTAGTATGGGCAGGAACTCCTACGAGCAGTACTTC.

A remark on this clone: This specimen includes other DNA sequences encoding the same CDR3. The J gene is TRBJ1-6, the V gene TRBV5-6; D uncertain. V lost 0 bases and J 0 bases, leaving 4 bases between the germline ends. This CDR3 has 15 residues. Germline assignment: CDR1 SGHDT and CDR2 YYEEEE. The CDR3 nucleotides are TGTGCCAGCAGCTTGGGCAGCTCCTATAATTCACCCCTCCACTTT. Translation: CASSLGSSYNSPLHF. Complete variable domain (other parts from reference TRBV5-6 and TRBJ1-6): DAGVTQSPTHLIKTRGQQVTLRCSPKSGHDTVSWYQQALGQGPQFIFQYYEEEERQRGNFPDRFSGHQFPNYSSELNVNALLLGDSALYLCASSLGSSYNSPLHFGNGTRLTVT.

This clone was counted once. The chain has TRBV6-1 and TRBJ2-2; D not resolved. The CDR3 is 13 amino acids. Germline V CDR1 and CDR2: MNHNS, SASEGT. V was cut by 5 bases and J by 3 bases, with 7 bases left in between. CDR3 amino acids: CASSNRYTGELFF. The DNA for the CDR3 is TGTGCCAGCAGTAATAGATACACCGGGGAGCTGTTTTTT.

A few counts support this clone. The CDR3 loop is CASSIGQLNTEAFF. CDR3 DNA sequence: TGTGCCAGTAGTATAGGACAGCTGAACACTGAAGCTTTCTTT. The chain links TRBV19 to TRBJ1-1; D may be TRBD1 (5 bases). The V end was cut by 1 base, the J end by 0 bases, with 6 bases between. CDR1 is LNHDA and CDR2 is SQIVND in the germline V gene (reference sequence). The CDR3 has 14 residues.

The J gene is TRBJ1-5, the V gene TRBV21-1; the DNA was not compared with TRBD1, the D call given in the table. TRBV21-1 is noted as a pseudogene. The CDR3 extends over 16 amino acids. CDR3 region: CASSKALGTSSQPQHF. The CDR3 bases are TGTGCCAGCAGCAAAGCGCTGGGGACAAGTAGTCAGCCCCAGCATTTT.

J is TRBJ2-5 and V is TRBV27, with TRBD2 identical over 11 bases. The J call may be in error: the DNA end matches TRBJ2-7 better. The CDR3 runs 16 residues. The V gene's germline CDR1 is MNHEY and CDR2 SMNVEV (reference sequence). The CDR3 DNA reads TGTGCCAGCAGTTTTAATAGCGGGAGGGTCCCCTACGAGCAGTACTTC. Encoded protein: CASSFNSGRVPYEQYF.